The source of this TCR beta chain is a study of T cell repertoires in cytomegalovirus infection. This clonotype was detected many times. Its antigen is undetermined. TCRdb re-analysed the reads in MiXCR, keeping a single row per CDR3 protein. This sample yields approximately 730,000 distinct CDR3 sequences, of which about 30% are seen a single time; 15% to 20% belongs to the top ten. Sequenced here: cultured PBMCs, sampled from culture after CMV antigen stimulation. This sequence originates from a human donor in good health (CMV status not recorded). Some clones in this sample may be carry-over from other donors' samples.

CDR3 in amino acids: CASSHDLGLAGPYNEQFF. The DNA for the CDR3 is TGTGCCAGCAGCCACGACCTCGGACTAGCGGGCCCGTACAATGAGCAGTTCTTC. This sequence joins TRBV7-2 and TRBJ2-1; 11 bases match TRBD2. The CDR3 sequence is 18 residues long. Trimming at V came to 5 bases and at J to 4 bases, leaving 13 bases not matched to a gene. CDR1 is SGHTA, CDR2 FQGNSA, per germline.